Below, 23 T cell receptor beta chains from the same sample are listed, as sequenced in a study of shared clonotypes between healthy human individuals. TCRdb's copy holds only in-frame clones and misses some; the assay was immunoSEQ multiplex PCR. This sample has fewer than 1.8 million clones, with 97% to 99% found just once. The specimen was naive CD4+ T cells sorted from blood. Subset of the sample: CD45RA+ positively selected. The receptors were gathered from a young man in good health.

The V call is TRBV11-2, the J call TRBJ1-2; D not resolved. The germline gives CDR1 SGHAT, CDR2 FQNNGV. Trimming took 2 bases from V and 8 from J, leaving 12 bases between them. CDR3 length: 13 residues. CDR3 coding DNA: TGTGCCAGCAGCTTAAAACCCCTGGGCGGCTACACCTTC. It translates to CASSLKPLGGYTF.

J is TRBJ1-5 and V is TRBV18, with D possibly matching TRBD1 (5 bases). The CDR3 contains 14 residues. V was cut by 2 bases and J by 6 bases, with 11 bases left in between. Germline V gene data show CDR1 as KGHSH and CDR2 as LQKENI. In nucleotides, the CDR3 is TGTGCCAGCTCACCATGGGGGGACGGTCAGCCCCAGCATTTT. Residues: CASSPWGDGQPQHF.

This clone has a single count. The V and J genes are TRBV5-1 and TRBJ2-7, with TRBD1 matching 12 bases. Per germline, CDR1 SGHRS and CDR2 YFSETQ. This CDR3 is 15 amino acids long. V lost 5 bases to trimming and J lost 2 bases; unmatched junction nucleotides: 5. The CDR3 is CASSRGTGGTYEQYF. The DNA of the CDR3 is TGCGCCAGCAGTCGGGGGACAGGGGGCACCTACGAGCAGTACTTC.

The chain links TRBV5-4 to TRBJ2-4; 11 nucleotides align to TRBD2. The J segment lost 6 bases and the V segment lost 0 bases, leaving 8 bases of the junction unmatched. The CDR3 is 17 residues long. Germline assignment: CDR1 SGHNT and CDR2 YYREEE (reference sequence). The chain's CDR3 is CASSLAPSGRKGNIQYF. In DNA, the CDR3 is TGTGCCAGCAGCTTGGCCCCTAGCGGGAGGAAGGGAAACATTCAGTACTTC.

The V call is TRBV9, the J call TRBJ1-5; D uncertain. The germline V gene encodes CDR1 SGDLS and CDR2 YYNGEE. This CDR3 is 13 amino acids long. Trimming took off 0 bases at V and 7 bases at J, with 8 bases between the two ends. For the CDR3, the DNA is TGTGCCAGCAGCGTAGTTCCCCAGCAGCCCCAGCATTTT. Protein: CASSVVPQQPQHF.

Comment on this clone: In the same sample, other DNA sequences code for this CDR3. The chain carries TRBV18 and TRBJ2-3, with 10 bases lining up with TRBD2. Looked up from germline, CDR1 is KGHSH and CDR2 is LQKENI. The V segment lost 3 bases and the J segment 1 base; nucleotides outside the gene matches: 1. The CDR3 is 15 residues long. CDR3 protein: CASSPTSGGTDTQYF. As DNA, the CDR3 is TGTGCCAGCTCACCTACTAGCGGGGGCACAGATACGCAGTATTTT.

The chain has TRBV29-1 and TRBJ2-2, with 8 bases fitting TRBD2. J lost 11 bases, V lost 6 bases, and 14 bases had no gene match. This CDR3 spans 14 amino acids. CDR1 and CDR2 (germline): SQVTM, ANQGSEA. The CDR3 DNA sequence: TGCAGCGTGTCGCGGGGGGCCAGCTCGGGAGAGCTGTTTTTT. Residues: CSVSRGASSGELFF.

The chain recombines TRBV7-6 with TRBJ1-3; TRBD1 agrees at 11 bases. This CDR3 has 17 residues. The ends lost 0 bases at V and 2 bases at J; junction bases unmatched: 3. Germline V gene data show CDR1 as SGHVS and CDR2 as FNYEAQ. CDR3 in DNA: TGTGCCAGCAGCTTAGCGGACAGGGGGCTCGCTGGAAACACCATATATTTT. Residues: CASSLADRGLAGNTIYF.

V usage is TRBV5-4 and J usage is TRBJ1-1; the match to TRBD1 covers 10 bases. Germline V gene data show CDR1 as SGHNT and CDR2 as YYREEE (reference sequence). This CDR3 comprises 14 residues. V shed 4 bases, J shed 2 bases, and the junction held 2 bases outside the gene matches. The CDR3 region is CASSATGGNTEAFF. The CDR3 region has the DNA TGTGCCAGCAGCGCGACAGGGGGCAACACTGAAGCTTTCTTT.

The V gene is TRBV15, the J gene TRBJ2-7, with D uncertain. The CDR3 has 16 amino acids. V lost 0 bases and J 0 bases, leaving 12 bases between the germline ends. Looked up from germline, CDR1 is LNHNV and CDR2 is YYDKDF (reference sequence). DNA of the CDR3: TGTGCCACCAGCAGAGATGGGGTCCCCAGCTCCTACGAGCAGTACTTC. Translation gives CATSRDGVPSSYEQYF.

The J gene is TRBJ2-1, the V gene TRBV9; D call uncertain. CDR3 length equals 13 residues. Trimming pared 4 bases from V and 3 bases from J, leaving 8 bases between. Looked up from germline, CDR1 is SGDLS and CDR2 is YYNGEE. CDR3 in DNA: TGTGCCAGCAGCCCCAGAGGCTACAATGAGCAGTTCTTC. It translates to CASSPRGYNEQFF.

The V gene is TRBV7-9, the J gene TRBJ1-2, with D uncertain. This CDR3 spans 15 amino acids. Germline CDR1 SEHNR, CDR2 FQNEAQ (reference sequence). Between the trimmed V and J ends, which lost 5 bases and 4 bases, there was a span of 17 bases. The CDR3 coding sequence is TGTGCCAGCAGCGTGCCCTTACGGGTCGGCTATGGCTACACCTTC. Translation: CASSVPLRVGYGYTF.

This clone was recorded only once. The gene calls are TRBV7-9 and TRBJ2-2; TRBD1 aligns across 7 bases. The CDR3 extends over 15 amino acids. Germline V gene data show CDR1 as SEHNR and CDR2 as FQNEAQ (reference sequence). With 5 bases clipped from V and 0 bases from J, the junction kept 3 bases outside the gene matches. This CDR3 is CASSPDRTNTGELFF. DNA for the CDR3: TGTGCCAGCAGCCCGGACAGGACGAACACCGGGGAGCTGTTTTTT.

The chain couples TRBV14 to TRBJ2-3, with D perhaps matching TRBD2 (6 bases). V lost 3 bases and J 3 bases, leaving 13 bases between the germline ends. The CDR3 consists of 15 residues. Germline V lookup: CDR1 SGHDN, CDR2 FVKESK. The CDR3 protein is CASSHLAAGTDTQYF. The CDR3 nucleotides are TGTGCCAGCAGCCATTTGGCGGCGGGAACAGATACGCAGTATTTT.

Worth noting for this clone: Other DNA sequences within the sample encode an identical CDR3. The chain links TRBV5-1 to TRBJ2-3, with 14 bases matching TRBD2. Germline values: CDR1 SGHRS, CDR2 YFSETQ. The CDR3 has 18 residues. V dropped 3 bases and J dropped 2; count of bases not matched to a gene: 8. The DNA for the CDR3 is TGCGCCAGCAGCTCTGGACTAGCGGGAGGTGGCTCCACAGATACGCAGTATTTT. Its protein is CASSSGLAGGGSTDTQYF.

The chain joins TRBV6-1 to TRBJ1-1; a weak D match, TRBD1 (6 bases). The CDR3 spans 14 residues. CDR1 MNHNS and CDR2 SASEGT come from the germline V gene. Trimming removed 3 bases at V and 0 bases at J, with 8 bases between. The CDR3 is CASSDQGMNTEAFF. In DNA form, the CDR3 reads TGTGCCAGCAGTGATCAGGGGATGAACACTGAAGCTTTCTTT.

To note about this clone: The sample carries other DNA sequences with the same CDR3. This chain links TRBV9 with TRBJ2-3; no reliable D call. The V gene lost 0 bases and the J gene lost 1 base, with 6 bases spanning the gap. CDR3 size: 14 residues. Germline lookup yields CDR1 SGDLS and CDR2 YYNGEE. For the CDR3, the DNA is TGTGCCAGCAGCGTAGTACCAGGCACAGATACGCAGTATTTT. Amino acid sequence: CASSVVPGTDTQYF.

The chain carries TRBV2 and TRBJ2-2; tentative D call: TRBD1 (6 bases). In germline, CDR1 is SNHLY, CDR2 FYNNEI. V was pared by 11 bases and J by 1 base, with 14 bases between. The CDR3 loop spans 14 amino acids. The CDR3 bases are TGTGCCGGATCAGGGACACGGAACACCGGGGAGCTGTTTTTT. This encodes CAGSGTRNTGELFF.

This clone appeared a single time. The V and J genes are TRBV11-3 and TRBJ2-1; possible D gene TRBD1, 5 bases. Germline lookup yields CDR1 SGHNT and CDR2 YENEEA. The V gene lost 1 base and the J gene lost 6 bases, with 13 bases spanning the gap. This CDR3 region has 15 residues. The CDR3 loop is CASSLADTQGNEQFF. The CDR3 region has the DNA TGTGCCAGCAGCTTAGCGGACACCCAAGGCAATGAGCAGTTCTTC.

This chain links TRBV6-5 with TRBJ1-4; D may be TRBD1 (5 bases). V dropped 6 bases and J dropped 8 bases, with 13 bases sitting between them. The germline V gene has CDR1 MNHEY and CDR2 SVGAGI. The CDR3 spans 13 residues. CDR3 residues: CASSPGRREKLFF. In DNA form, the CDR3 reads TGTGCCAGCAGCCCAGGGCGGCGGGAAAAACTGTTTTTT.

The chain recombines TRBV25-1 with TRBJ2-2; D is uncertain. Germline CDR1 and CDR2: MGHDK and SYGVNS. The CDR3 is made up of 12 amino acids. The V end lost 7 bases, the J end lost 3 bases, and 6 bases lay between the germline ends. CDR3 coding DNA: TGTGCCAGCAATCGGGACACCGGGGAGCTGTTTTTT. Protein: CASNRDTGELFF.

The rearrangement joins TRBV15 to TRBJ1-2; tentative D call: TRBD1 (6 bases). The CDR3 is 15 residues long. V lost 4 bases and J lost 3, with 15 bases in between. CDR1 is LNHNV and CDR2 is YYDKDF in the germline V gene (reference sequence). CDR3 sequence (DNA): TGTGCCACCAGCACAAAAAACAGGGTTGACTATGGCTACACCTTC. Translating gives CATSTKNRVDYGYTF. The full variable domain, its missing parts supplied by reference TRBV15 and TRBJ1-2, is DAMVIQNPRYQVTQFGKPVTLSCSQTLNHNVMYWYQQKSSQAPKLLFHYYDKDFNNEADTPDNFQSRRPNTSFCFLDIRSPGLGDTAMYLCATSTKNRVDYGYTFGSGTRLTVV.

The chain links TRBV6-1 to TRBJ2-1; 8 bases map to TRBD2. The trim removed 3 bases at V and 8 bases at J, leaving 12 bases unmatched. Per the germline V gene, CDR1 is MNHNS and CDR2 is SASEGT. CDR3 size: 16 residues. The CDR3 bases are TGTGCCAGCAGTGACACCCAATTAGCGGGATCGTATGAGCAGTTCTTC. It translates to CASSDTQLAGSYEQFF.